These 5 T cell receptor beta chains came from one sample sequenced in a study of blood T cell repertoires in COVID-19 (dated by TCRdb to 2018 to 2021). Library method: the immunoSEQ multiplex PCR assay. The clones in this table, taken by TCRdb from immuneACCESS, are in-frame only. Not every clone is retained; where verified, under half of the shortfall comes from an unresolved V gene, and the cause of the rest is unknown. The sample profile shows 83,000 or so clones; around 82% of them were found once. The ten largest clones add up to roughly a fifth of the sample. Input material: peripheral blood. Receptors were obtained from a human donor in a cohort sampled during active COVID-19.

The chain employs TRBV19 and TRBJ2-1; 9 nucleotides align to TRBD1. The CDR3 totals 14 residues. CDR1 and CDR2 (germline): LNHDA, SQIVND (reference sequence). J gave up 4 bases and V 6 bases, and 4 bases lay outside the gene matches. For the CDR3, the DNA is TGTGCCAGTAGCCCCGGGACAGGGTACAATGAGCAGTTCTTC. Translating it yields CASSPGTGYNEQFF.

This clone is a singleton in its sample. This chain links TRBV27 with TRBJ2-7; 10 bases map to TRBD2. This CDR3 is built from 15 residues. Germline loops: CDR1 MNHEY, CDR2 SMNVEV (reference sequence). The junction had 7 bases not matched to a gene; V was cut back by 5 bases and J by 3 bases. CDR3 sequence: CASSRASGGSYEQYF. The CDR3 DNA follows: TGTGCCAGCAGTCGTGCTAGCGGGGGTAGCTACGAGCAGTACTTC.

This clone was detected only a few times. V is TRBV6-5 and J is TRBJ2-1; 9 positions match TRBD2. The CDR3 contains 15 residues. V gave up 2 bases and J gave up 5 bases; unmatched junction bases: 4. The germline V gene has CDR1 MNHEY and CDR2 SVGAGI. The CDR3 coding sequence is TGTGCCAGCAGTTACGGGCGGGGGGGTCACAATGAGCAGTTCTTC. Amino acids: CASSYGRGGHNEQFF.

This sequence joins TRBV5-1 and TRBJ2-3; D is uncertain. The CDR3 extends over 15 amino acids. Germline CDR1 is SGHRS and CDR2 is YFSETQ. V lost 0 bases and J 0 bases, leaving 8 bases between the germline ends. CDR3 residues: CASSLGLPSTDTQYF. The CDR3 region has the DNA TGCGCCAGCAGCTTGGGGCTTCCTAGCACAGATACGCAGTATTTT.

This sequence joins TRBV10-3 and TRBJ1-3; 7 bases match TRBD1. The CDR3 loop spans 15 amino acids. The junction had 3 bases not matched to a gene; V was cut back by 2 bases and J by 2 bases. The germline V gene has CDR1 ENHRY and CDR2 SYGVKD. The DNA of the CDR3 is TGTGCCATCAGTGAGACTCAGGGGGCTGGAAACACCATATATTTT. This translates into CAISETQGAGNTIYF.